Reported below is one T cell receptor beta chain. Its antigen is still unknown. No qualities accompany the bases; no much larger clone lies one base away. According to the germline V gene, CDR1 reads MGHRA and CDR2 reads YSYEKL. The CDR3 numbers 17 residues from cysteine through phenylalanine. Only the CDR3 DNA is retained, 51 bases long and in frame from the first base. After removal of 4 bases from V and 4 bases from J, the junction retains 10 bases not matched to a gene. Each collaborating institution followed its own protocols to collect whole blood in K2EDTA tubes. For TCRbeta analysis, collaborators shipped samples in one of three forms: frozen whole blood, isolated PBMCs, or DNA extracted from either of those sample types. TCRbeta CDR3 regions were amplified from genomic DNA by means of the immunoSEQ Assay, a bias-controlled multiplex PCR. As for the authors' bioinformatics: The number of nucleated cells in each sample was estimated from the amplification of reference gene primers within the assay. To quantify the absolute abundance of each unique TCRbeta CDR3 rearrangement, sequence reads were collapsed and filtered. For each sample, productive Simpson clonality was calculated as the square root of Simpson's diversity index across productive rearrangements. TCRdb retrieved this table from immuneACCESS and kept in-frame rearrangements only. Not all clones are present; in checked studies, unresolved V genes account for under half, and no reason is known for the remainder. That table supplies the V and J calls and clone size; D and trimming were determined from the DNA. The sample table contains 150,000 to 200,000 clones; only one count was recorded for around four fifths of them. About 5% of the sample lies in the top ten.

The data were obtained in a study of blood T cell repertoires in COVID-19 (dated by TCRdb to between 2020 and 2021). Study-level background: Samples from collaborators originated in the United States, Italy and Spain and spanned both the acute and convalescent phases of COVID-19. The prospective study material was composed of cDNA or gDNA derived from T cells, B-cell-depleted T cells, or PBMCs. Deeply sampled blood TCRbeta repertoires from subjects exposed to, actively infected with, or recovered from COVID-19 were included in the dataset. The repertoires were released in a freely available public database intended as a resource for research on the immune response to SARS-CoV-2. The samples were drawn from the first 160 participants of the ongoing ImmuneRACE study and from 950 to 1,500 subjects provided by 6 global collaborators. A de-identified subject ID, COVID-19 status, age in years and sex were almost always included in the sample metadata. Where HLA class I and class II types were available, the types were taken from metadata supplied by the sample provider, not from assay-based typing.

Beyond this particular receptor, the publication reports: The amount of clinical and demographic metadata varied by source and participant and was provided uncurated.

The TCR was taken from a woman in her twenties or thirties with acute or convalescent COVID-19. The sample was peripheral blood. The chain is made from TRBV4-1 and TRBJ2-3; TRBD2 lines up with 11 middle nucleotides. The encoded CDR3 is CASSPEGLADKSDTQYF. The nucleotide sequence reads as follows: TGCGCCAGCAGCCCGGAGGGACTAGCGGATAAGTCAGATACGCAGTATTTT.